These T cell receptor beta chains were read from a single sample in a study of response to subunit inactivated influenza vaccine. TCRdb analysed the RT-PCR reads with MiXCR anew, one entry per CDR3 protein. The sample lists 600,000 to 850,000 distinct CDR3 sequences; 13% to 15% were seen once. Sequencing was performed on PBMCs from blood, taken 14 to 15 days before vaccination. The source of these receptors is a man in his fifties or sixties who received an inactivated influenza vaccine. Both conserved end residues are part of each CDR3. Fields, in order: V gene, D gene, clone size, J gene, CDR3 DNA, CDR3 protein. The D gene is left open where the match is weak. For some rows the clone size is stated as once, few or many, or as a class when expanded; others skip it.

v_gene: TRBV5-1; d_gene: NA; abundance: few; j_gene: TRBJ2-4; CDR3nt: TGCGCCAGCAGGGATGAAAAGGGGGGAGGCATTCAGTACTTC; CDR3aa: CASRDEKGGGIQYF
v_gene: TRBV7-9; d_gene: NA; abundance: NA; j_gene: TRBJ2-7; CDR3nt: TGTGCCAGCAGCTTAAATCCGGGGGGCGCCTACGAGCAGTACTTC; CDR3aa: CASSLNPGGAYEQYF
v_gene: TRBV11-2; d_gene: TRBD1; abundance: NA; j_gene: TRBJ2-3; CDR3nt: TGTGCCAGCAGCACACAGCCTTTAGGGACAGGGAGGCCAGATACGCAGTATTTT; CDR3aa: CASSTQPLGTGRPDTQYF
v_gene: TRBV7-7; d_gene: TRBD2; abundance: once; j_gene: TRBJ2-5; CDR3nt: TGTGCCAGCAGCGTCGGGACTAGCGGGACGGAGACCCAGTACTTC; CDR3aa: CASSVGTSGTETQYF
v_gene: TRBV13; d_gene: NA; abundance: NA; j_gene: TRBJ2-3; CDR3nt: TGTGCCAGCAGTGGAGTGGGGGCGCCTCGGACAGATACGCAGTATTTT; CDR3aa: CASSGVGAPRTDTQYF
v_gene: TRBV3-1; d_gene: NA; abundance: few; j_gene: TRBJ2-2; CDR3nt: TGTGCCAGCAGCCAAGATCCATACTTAACCGGGGAGCTGTTTTTT; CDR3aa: CASSQDPYLTGELFF
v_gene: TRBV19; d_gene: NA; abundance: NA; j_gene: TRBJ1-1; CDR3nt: TGTGCCAGTAGTCTCGGCAGGGGAATAACTGAAGCTTTCTTT; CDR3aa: CASSLGRGITEAFF
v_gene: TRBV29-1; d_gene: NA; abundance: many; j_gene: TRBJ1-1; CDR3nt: TGCAGCGTGGGAGGGGGGGACACTGAAGCTTTCTTT; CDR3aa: CSVGGGDTEAFF
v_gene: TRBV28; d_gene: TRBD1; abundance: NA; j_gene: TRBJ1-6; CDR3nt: TGTGCCAGCAGGGGACAGGGTGAATCACCCCTCCACTTT; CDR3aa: CASRGQGESPLHF
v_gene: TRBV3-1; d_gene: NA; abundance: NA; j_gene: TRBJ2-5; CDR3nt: TGTGCCAGCAGCCGAGGGTCCCAGGCCTCCGTTATCGAGACCCAGTACTTC; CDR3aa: CASSRGSQASVIETQYF
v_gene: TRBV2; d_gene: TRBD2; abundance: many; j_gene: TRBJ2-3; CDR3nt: TGTGCCAGCAGAGGACTAGAGGCAGATACGCAGTATTTT; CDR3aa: CASRGLEADTQYF
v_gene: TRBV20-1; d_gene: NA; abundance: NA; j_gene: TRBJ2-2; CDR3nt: TGCAGTCCACGGACGATAAACACCGGGGAGCTGTTTTTT; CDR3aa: CSPRTINTGELFF
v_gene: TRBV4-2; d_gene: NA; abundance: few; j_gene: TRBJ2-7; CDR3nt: TGTGCCAGCAGCCAAGGGGACGGGAGTTCCTACGAGCAGTACTTC; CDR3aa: CASSQGDGSSYEQYF
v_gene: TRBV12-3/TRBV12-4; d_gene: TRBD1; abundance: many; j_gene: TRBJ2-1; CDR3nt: TGTGCCAGCAGTACAACTGGACAGGGGACCTACAATGAGCAGTTCTTC; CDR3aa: CASSTTGQGTYNEQFF
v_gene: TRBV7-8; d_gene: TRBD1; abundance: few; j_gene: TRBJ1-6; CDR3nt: TGTGCCAGCAGCACCCACAGGGGAGGTAATTCACCCCTCCACTTT; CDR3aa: CASSTHRGGNSPLHF
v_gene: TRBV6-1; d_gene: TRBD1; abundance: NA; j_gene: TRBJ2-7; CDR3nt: TGTGCCAGCAGTGTTGCGGGACAGGGAACCTACGAGCAGTACTTC; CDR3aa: CASSVAGQGTYEQYF
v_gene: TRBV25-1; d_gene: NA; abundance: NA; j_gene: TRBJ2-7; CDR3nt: TGTGCCAGCAGCCCGGGGGAATACGAGCAGTACTTC; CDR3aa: CASSPGEYEQYF
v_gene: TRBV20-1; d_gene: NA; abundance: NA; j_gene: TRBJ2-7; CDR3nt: TGCAGTGCTAGAGCCCCAAGGCAGGGCTCCTACGAGCAGTACTTC; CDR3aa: CSARAPRQGSYEQYF
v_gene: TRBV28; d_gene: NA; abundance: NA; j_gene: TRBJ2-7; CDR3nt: TGTGCCAGCAGTTTAAAGACAGGTTCTCGGGACGAGCAGTACTTC; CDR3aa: CASSLKTGSRDEQYF
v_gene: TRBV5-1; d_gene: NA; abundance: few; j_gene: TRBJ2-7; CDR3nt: TGCGCCAGCAGCAGGCTAATTGACTCCTACGAGCAGTACTTC; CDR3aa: CASSRLIDSYEQYF
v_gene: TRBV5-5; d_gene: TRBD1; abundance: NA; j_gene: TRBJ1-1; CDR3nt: TGTGCCAGCAGCTTGGTCTCCGGGACAGGTTCTGAAGCTTTCTTT; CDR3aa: CASSLVSGTGSEAFF
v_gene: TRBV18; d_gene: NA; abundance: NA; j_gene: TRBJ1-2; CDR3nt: TGTGCCAGCTCACCACCGGGGGCTACTAACTATGGCTACACCTTC; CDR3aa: CASSPPGATNYGYTF
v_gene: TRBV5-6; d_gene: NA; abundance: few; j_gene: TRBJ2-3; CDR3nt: TGTGCCAGCAGCTTGGAAGAAGATACGCAGTATTTT; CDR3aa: CASSLEEDTQYF
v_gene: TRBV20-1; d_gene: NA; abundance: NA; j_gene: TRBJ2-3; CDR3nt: TGCAGTGCTAGGGACGATGCAGATACGCAGTATTTT; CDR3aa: CSARDDADTQYF
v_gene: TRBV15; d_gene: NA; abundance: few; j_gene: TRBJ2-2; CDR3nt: TGTGCCACCAGCAGCCTGGGTGGGGGTAGGAACTTCCGGGAGCTGTTTTTT; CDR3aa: CATSSLGGGRNFRELFF